The next 8 T cell receptor beta chains were all read from a single sample in a study of blood T cell repertoires in COVID-19. Some clones are missing from TCRdb's copy, which holds only in-frame ones; the method was immunoSEQ multiplex PCR. The sample lists 110,000 or so clones, about nine tenths seen once, with 4.6% in the top ten. The sequenced sample was peripheral blood. The receptors come from a woman between 50 and 59 years old with acute or convalescent COVID-19.

CDR3 loop: CASSPPGKSAVYGYTF. In nucleotides, the CDR3 is TGTGCCAGCAGTCCCCCAGGGAAGAGCGCGGTCTATGGCTACACCTTC. This sequence joins TRBV25-1 and TRBJ1-2; maybe TRBD1 (5 bases). The CDR3 loop spans 16 amino acids. Germline-derived CDR1 and CDR2 are MGHDK and SYGVNS. Trimming cost V 5 bases and J 4 bases, with 20 bases left between them.

The V and J genes are TRBV5-6 and TRBJ1-1; D remains ambiguous. The CDR3 loop spans 14 amino acids. Germline lookup yields CDR1 SGHDT and CDR2 YYEEEE. Trimming took 1 base from V and 0 from J, leaving 7 bases between them. The CDR3 spells CASSLYGMNTEAFF. The CDR3 nucleotides are TGTGCCAGCAGCTTGTACGGTATGAACACTGAAGCTTTCTTT.

The rearrangement uses TRBV7-9 and TRBJ2-5, with 7 bases lining up with TRBD2. The trim removed 2 bases at V and 5 bases at J, leaving 8 bases unmatched. Per the germline V gene, CDR1 is SEHNR and CDR2 is FQNEAQ (reference sequence). The CDR3 totals 15 residues. In nucleotides, the CDR3 is TGTGCCAGCAGCTTACCCCAGGGCGGGAGTGAGACCCAGTACTTC. This translates into CASSLPQGGSETQYF.

This chain links TRBV27 with TRBJ1-2, with TRBD1 matching over 7 bases. The V and J ends lost 6 bases and 4 bases, in that order; junction bases with no gene match: 11. The CDR3 totals 15 residues. Germline CDR1 MNHEY, CDR2 SMNVEV (reference sequence). The CDR3: CASRNTGAPGYGYTF. In nucleotides, the CDR3 is TGTGCCAGCAGGAATACAGGGGCCCCTGGCTATGGCTACACCTTC.

The chain links TRBV18 to TRBJ1-5; perhaps TRBD1 as D (6 bases). Germline CDR1 reads KGHSH; CDR2 reads LQKENI. The CDR3 spans 13 residues. V was pared by 6 bases and J by 8 bases, with 14 bases between. In DNA, the CDR3 is TGTGCCAGCTCTGGGGGGGCAATGGAGCCCCAGCATTTT. Encoded protein: CASSGGAMEPQHF. The full variable domain, rest sourced from reference TRBV18 and TRBJ1-5, is NAGVMQNPRHLVRRRGQEARLRCSPMKGHSHVYWYRQLPEEGLKFMVYLQKENIIDESGMPKERFSAEFPKEGPSILRIQQVVRGDSAAYFCASSGGAMEPQHFGDGTRLSIL.

The V gene is TRBV27, the J gene TRBJ1-1; 7 bases align to TRBD1. Germline CDR1 reads MNHEY; CDR2 reads SMNVEV (reference sequence). With V trimmed by 3 bases and J by 3 bases, 4 bases remained unmatched. The CDR3 runs 14 residues. The CDR3 DNA reads as TGTGCCAGCAGTTTGGGAGGACAGGACACTGAAGCTTTCTTT. Encoded protein: CASSLGGQDTEAFF.

This sequence joins TRBV28 and TRBJ2-7; D remains unclear. Deletions cut 2 bases from V and 2 bases from J, with 10 bases between. Germline V gene lookup returns CDR1 MDHEN and CDR2 SYDVKM. The CDR3 is 14 residues long. The CDR3 reads CASSLNLTPYEQYF. In DNA, the CDR3 is TGTGCCAGCAGTTTAAACCTAACTCCCTACGAGCAGTACTTC.

This sequence joins TRBV27 and TRBJ2-5, with 9 positions matching TRBD1. The junction had 10 bases not matched to a gene; V was cut back by 5 bases and J by 3 bases. The V gene's germline CDR1 is MNHEY and CDR2 SMNVEV (reference sequence). This CDR3 is built from 16 residues. The CDR3 sequence is CASSKRDREGEETQYF. The CDR3 DNA is TGTGCCAGCAGTAAAAGGGACAGGGAGGGGGAAGAGACCCAGTACTTC.